Each of the 15 T cell receptor beta chains below was sequenced from the same sample in a study of blood T cell repertoires in COVID-19 (TCRdb year 2020). Preparation of the library involved the immunoSEQ multiplex PCR assay. TCRdb stores this immuneACCESS table with in-frame sequences only. Part of the clones is absent; in the studies checked, under half of the shortfall reflects unresolved V genes, and no reason is known for the rest. The sample table shows about 140,000 clones, and about 79% are seen once. In total, the top ten clones hold 2.5% to 3% of the sample. Sequenced material: PBMCs or T cells enriched from blood (not recorded which). The source of these receptors is a woman aged 50 to 60 who had recovered from COVID-19.

This clone was recorded a few times. The V and J genes are TRBV5-8 and TRBJ1-1; no clear D. This CDR3 is built from 11 residues. Trimming left V 2 bases short and J 4 bases short, with 3 bases between. The germline V gene has CDR1 SGHTS and CDR2 YDEGEE. CDR3 protein: CASSFSTEAFF. The CDR3 nucleotides are TGTGCCAGCAGCTTCAGCACTGAAGCTTTCTTT.

CDR3 coding DNA: TGTGCCAGCAGCCTAGCGGGGGGCTATAGCAATCAGCCCCAGCATTTT. This encodes CASSLAGGYSNQPQHF. The chain is built from TRBV28 and TRBJ1-5; perhaps TRBD1 as D (6 bases). Germline V CDR1 and CDR2: MDHEN, SYDVKM. The CDR3 consists of 16 residues. V shed 6 bases and J shed 0 bases, with 15 bases lying between them.

The chain combines TRBV5-5 with TRBJ1-2; 9 bases line up with TRBD1. This CDR3 spans 15 amino acids. The ends lost 3 bases at V and 4 bases at J; junction bases unmatched: 7. The germline V gene encodes CDR1 SGHKS and CDR2 YYEKEE (reference sequence). The CDR3 is CASSSTGQGVYGYTF. CDR3 bases: TGTGCCAGCAGCTCCACGGGACAGGGAGTCTATGGCTACACCTTC. The full variable domain, in which reference TRBV5-5 and TRBJ1-2 provide the parts outside the CDR3, is DAGVTQSPTHLIKTRGQQVTLRCSPISGHKSVSWYQQVLGQGPQFIFQYYEKEERGRGNFPDRFSARQFPNYSSELNVNALLLGDSALYLCASSSTGQGVYGYTFGSGTRLTVV.

V and J are TRBV3-1 (or the pseudogene TRBV3-2) and TRBJ1-5, with D tentatively TRBD1 (5 bases). This CDR3 is 15 amino acids long. The germline CDR1 and CDR2 sequences are LGHDT and YNNKEL (reference sequence). Deletions cut 1 base from V and 2 bases from J, with 9 bases between. The CDR3 nucleotides read TGTGCCAGCAGCCAAGGGGGCCCAGGCAATCAGCCCCAGCATTTT. This codes for CASSQGGPGNQPQHF.

This chain connects TRBV2 to TRBJ2-2, with D maybe TRBD1 (6 bases). Trimming shortened V by 1 base and J by 4 bases, and 10 bases separated the two germline ends. The CDR3 extends over 15 amino acids. The germline gives CDR1 SNHLY, CDR2 FYNNEI. The CDR3 reads CASSEGQVATGELFF. CDR3 DNA sequence: TGTGCCAGCAGTGAAGGACAGGTGGCCACCGGGGAGCTGTTTTTT.

V and J are TRBV3-1 (or the pseudogene TRBV3-2) and TRBJ1-4, with TRBD1 matching 7 bases. The CDR3 contains 16 residues. Germline loops: CDR1 LGHDT, CDR2 YNNKEL (reference sequence). The trim removed 4 bases at V and 2 bases at J, leaving 7 bases unmatched. Written as DNA, the CDR3 is TGTGCCAGCAGCCCCCTTCGACAGGGTACTAATGAAAAACTGTTTTTT. Its protein product is CASSPLRQGTNEKLFF.

This clone was observed a single time. V usage is TRBV19 and J usage is TRBJ1-6, with 10 bases aligning to TRBD1. Germline V gene lookup returns CDR1 LNHDA and CDR2 SQIVND (reference sequence). The CDR3 contains 13 residues. V shed 10 bases and J 7 bases; nucleotides not matched to a gene: 4. As DNA, the CDR3 is TGTGCCACCTCGGGACAGGGGAATTCACCCCTCCACTTT. It encodes CATSGQGNSPLHF. The whole variable domain, filled in from reference TRBV19 and TRBJ1-6, reads DGGITQSPKYLFRKEGQNVTLSCEQNLNHDAMYWYRQDPGQGLRLIYYSQIVNDFQKGDIAEGYSVSREKKESFPLTVTSAQKNPTAFYLCATSGQGNSPLHFGNGTRLTVT.

The chain has TRBV24-1 and TRBJ1-5, with D maybe TRBD1 (5 bases). CDR3 size: 12 residues. Germline CDR1 and CDR2: KGHDR and SFDVKD. V shed 4 bases and J shed 5 bases, with 5 bases lying between them. CDR3 nucleotides: TGTGCCACCAGTGAAGGGGATCAGCCCCAGCATTTT. Translation gives CATSEGDQPQHF.

The chain links TRBV2 to TRBJ1-5; 10 bases agree with TRBD1. Per the germline V gene, CDR1 is SNHLY and CDR2 is FYNNEI. J lost 3 bases, V lost 4 bases, and 9 bases had no gene match. This CDR3 contains 17 residues. CDR3 sequence: CASSAGTGDFFNQPQHF. The DNA of the CDR3 is TGTGCCAGCAGTGCCGGGACAGGGGATTTTTTCAATCAGCCCCAGCATTTT.

In its sample, this clone was seen a few times. CDR3 coding DNA: TGCGCCAGCAGCCCAGACAGGGACTTCGGAAACACCATATATTTT. Translated, it gives CASSPDRDFGNTIYF. This rearrangement joins TRBV5-1 to TRBJ1-3; 7 nucleotides agree with TRBD1. CDR3 length equals 15 residues. The germline gives CDR1 SGHRS, CDR2 YFSETQ. V dropped 4 bases and J dropped 4; count of bases not matched to a gene: 8.

The rearrangement joins TRBV9 to TRBJ2-1; TRBD2 agrees at 13 bases. The CDR3 contains 14 residues. V was clipped by 6 bases and J by 6 bases; unmatched bases: 3. Germline CDR1 reads SGDLS; CDR2 reads YYNGEE. The CDR3 DNA follows: TGTGCCAGCAAGACTAGCGGGAGGAGCAATGAGCAGTTCTTC. This sequence encodes CASKTSGRSNEQFF.

In nucleotides, the CDR3 is TGCGCCAGCAGCTTGTGGGCAGGGCCTAACTATGGCTACACCTTC. It codes for CASSLWAGPNYGYTF. The chain employs TRBV5-1 and TRBJ1-2, with a weak D call TRBD1 (5 bases). This CDR3 has 15 amino acids. Germline CDR1 is SGHRS and CDR2 is YFSETQ. V lost 1 base and J lost 0, with 10 bases in between.

This clone was counted a single time. The chain joins TRBV6-1 to TRBJ1-6; D remains ambiguous. CDR1 MNHNS and CDR2 SASEGT come from the germline V gene. The CDR3 extends over 15 amino acids. Trimming removed 1 base at V and 6 bases at J, with 10 bases between. The CDR3 here is CASSEGGQFNSPLHF. CDR3 bases: TGTGCCAGCAGTGAAGGTGGCCAGTTTAATTCACCCCTCCACTTT.

The chain recombines TRBV9 with TRBJ2-3, with 12 nucleotides matching TRBD2. Germline V gene data show CDR1 as SGDLS and CDR2 as YYNGEE. The CDR3 length is 16 residues. The trim removed 4 bases at V and 8 bases at J, leaving 11 bases unmatched. As DNA, the CDR3 is TGTGCCAGCAGCCCGCGACTAGCGGGAGACTCAGGTACGCAGTATTTT. As protein: CASSPRLAGDSGTQYF.

The rearrangement links TRBV7-2 to TRBJ2-5; 11 bases line up with TRBD2. The junction had 9 bases not matched to a gene; V was cut back by 5 bases and J by 4 bases. The CDR3 is 16 amino acids. Per the germline V gene, CDR1 is SGHTA and CDR2 is FQGNSA. The CDR3 loop reads CASSPLAGGRGETQYF. As DNA, the CDR3 is TGTGCCAGCAGCCCCCTAGCGGGGGGCCGCGGAGAGACCCAGTACTTC.